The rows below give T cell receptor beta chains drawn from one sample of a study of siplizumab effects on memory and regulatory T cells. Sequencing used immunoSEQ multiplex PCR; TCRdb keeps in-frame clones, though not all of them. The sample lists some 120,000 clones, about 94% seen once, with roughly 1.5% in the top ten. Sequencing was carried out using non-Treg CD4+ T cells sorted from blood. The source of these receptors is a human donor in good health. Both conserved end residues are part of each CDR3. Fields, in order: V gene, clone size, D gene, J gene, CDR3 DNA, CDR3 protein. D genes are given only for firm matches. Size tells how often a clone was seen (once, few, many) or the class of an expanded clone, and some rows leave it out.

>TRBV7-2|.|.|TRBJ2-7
TGTGCCAGCAGCCACGGACAGATCTACGAGCAGTACTTC
CASSHGQIYEQYF
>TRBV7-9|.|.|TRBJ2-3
TGTGCCAGCAGCTTATGGGGGCGGGAGAGGGCAGATACGCAGTATTTT
CASSLWGRERADTQYF
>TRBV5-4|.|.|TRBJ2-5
TGTGCCAGCAGCTTGGGGAGGGGTAGGCACCAAGAGACCCAGTACTTC
CASSLGRGRHQETQYF
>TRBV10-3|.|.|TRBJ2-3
TGTGCCATCACCACCGGCAGGTCCACAGATACGCAGTATTTT
CAITTGRSTDTQYF
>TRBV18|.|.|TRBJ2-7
TGTGCCAGCTCACCACCGGGCAGTACGAGCTCCTACGAGCAGTACTTC
CASSPPGSTSSYEQYF
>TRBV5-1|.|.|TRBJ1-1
TGCGCCAGCAGATTCGGACAGAGTGCGTACACTGAAGCTTTCTTT
CASRFGQSAYTEAFF
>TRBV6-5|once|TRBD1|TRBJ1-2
TGTGCCAGCAGTTACACCCAGGGGGGGTCTAACTATGGCTACACCTTC
CASSYTQGGSNYGYTF
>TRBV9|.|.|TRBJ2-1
TGTGCCAGCAGCGTAGTCCAGAGCTCCTACAATGAGCAGTTCTTC
CASSVVQSSYNEQFF
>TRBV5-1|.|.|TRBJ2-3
TGCGCCAGCAGCTTGGAGGTTAGCGGCACAGATACGCAGTATTTT
CASSLEVSGTDTQYF
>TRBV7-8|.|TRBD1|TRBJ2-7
TGTGCCAGCAGCTCCCCCGGGACAGGTCTATACGAGCAGTACTTC
CASSSPGTGLYEQYF
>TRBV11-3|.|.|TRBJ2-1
TGTGCCAGCAGCCTAAGCGGAACCTACAATGAGCAGTTCTTC
CASSLSGTYNEQFF
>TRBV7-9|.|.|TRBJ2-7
TGTGCCAGCAGCTTAGGAAGGGGTCTCTACGAGCAGTACTTC
CASSLGRGLYEQYF
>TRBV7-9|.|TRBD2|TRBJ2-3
TGTGCCAGCATCCAAGCGGGGAGCACAGATACGCAGTATTTT
CASIQAGSTDTQYF
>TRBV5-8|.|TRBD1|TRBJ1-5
TGTGCCAGCAGCTCCGGGACAGGTCATCAGCCCCAGCATTTT
CASSSGTGHQPQHF
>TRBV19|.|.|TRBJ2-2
TGTGCCAGTACTGTGTTGGTGAACACCGGGGAGCTGTTTTTT
CASTVLVNTGELFF
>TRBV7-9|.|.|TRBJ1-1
TGTGCCAGCAGTCCCAATGGGGAGATGAACACTGAAGCTTTCTTT
CASSPNGEMNTEAFF
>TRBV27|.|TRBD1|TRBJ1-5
TGTGCCAGCAGTACCCGGACAGGGCCTATTCATCAGCCCCAGCATTTT
CASSTRTGPIHQPQHF
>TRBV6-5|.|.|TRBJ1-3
TGTGCCAGCAGTACCGACAGGACCCGGGGCACCATATATTTT
CASSTDRTRGTIYF
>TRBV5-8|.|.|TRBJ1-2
TGTGCCAGCAGCTCCAAATGGGCCATGAAGATTTATGGCTACACCTTC
CASSSKWAMKIYGYTF
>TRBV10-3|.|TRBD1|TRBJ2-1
TGTGCCATCACCCCGACAGGGCTCAATGAGCAGTTCTTC
CAITPTGLNEQFF
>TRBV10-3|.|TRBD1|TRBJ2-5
TGTGCCATCAGTGATCCGACAGGGGGTCGAGAGACCCAGTACTTC
CAISDPTGGRETQYF
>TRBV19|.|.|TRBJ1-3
TGTGCCAGTAGTCCAGGGACGGCGCAGGGCGGAAACACCATATATTTT
CASSPGTAQGGNTIYF
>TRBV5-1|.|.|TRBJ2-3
TGCGCCAGCAGCCCGGACAGAAGCACAGATACGCAGTATTTT
CASSPDRSTDTQYF
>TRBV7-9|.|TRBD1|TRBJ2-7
TGTGCCAGCAGCCCCCGGGACAGGAACTACGAGCAGTACTTC
CASSPRDRNYEQYF
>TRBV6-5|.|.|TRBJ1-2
TGTGCCAGCAATCCCACCCAGGGTAACTATGGCTACACCTTC
CASNPTQGNYGYTF
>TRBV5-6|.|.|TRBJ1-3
TGTGCCAGCAGCCCCATTAAGGAGGGCTCTGGAAACACCATATATTTT
CASSPIKEGSGNTIYF